This is a list of T cell receptor beta chains from one sample in a study of shared T cell receptors in the human thymus. Repertoires were generated with immunoSEQ multiplex PCR, while TCRdb's copy carries only in-frame clones and drops some. Here the sample spans fewer than 700,000 clones, 85% to 90% being singletons. Another study also made use of these data, one on human thymus T cells.

The source material was thymocytes. The receptors shown here come from a boy under three years old with a congenital heart defect. Both conserved end residues are part of each CDR3. D genes are given only for firm matches. Where a row states a size, it is once, few, many or the class of an expanded clone; other rows omit it.

CASSPPGHTNTGELFF | TGTGCCAGCAGCCCCCCGGGACACACGAACACCGGGGAGCTGTTTTTT | TRBJ2-2 | NA | TRBV27 | NA
CASREGGGLEAGELFF | TGTGCCAGCAGGGAAGGAGGGGGACTAGAGGCCGGGGAGCTGTTTTTT | TRBJ2-2 | NA | TRBV27 | TRBD2
CAWRSQGPDQPQHF | TGTGCCTGGAGGTCCCAGGGGCCCGACCAGCCCCAGCATTTT | TRBJ1-5 | NA | TRBV30 | NA
CASSFRRRFEQYF | TGTGCCAGCAGTTTTCGGAGAAGATTCGAGCAGTACTTC | TRBJ2-7 | NA | TRBV28 | NA
CASSPGQGDTGELFF | TGTGCCAGCAGCCCGGGACAGGGAGACACCGGGGAGCTGTTTTTT | TRBJ2-2 | NA | TRBV5-6 | TRBD1
CASSPQGTIYEQYF | TGCGCCAGCAGCCCCCAGGGGACCATTTACGAGCAGTACTTC | TRBJ2-7 | few | TRBV4-3 | NA
CAISESQNSLRYGYTF | TGTGCCATCAGTGAGTCCCAAAACAGCCTTCGCTATGGCTACACCTTC | TRBJ1-2 | NA | TRBV10-3 | NA
CASSLGTSGISGPNEQFF | TGCGCCAGCAGCCTGGGCACTAGCGGGATATCGGGGCCCAATGAGCAGTTCTTC | TRBJ2-1 | NA | TRBV4-1 | TRBD2
CAIRTSAAYEQYF | TGTGCCATCAGGACTAGCGCGGCCTACGAGCAGTACTTC | TRBJ2-7 | few | TRBV10-3 | TRBD2
CASSLAPRAQANTGELFF | TGTGCCAGCAGCTTAGCCCCCAGGGCACAGGCGAACACCGGGGAGCTGTTTTTT | TRBJ2-2 | NA | TRBV11-2 | NA
CAWTRQDTGELFF | TGTGCCTGGACGAGACAGGACACCGGGGAGCTGTTTTTT | TRBJ2-2 | NA | TRBV30 | NA
CASSFLRGGDPNF | TGTGCCAGCAGCTTCCTGAGGGGGGGGGACCCGAACTTC | TRBJ2-5 | once | TRBV11-3 | NA
CASSHQRENEEYEQYF | TGTGCCAGCAGTCACCAACGGGAGAACGAAGAGTACGAGCAGTACTTC | TRBJ2-7 | NA | TRBV5-4 | NA
CASSLPAGPTDTQYF | TGTGCCAGCAGTTTACCAGCGGGACCCACAGATACGCAGTATTTT | TRBJ2-3 | NA | TRBV27 | TRBD2
CASSADRVGGELFF | TGTGCCAGCAGCGCGGACAGGGTTGGCGGGGAGCTGTTTTTT | TRBJ2-2 | NA | TRBV7-9 | TRBD1
CASSQNGQGSYNEQFF | TGCGCCAGCAGTCAGAACGGACAGGGGTCCTACAATGAGCAGTTCTTC | TRBJ2-1 | NA | TRBV10-1 | TRBD1
CASSQAGGGPPDTQYF | TGCGCCAGCAGCCAAGCCGGGGGAGGGCCGCCAGATACGCAGTATTTT | TRBJ2-3 | NA | TRBV4-3 | TRBD2
CASSEYSNTGELFF | TGTGCCAGCAGTGAATACAGTAACACCGGGGAGCTGTTTTTT | TRBJ2-2 | NA | TRBV25-1 | NA
CAWVRDRNTGELFF | TGTGCCTGGGTCCGGGACAGGAACACCGGGGAGCTGTTTTTT | TRBJ2-2 | NA | TRBV30 | TRBD1
CSVEKERQGGVKAFF | TGCAGCGTTGAAAAGGAGAGGCAGGGAGGCGTGAAAGCTTTCTTT | TRBJ1-1 | NA | TRBV29-1 | NA
CATSRVQGDFSGANVLTF | TGTGCCACCAGCAGAGTTCAGGGGGATTTCTCTGGGGCCAACGTCCTGACTTTC | TRBJ2-6 | NA | TRBV15 | TRBD1
CASSLGLAGDTQYF | TGTGCCAGCAGTTTGGGACTAGCGGGAGATACGCAGTATTTT | TRBJ2-3 | NA | TRBV27 | TRBD2
CASSQEVREGRYNEQFF | TGTGCCAGCAGTCAAGAGGTGCGGGAGGGCCGCTACAATGAGCAGTTCTTC | TRBJ2-1 | NA | TRBV14 | TRBD2
CASSSRGTSGVSSYEQYF | TGTGCCAGCAGCTCGCGGGGGACTAGCGGTGTCTCCTCCTACGAGCAGTACTTC | TRBJ2-7 | once | TRBV5-4 | TRBD2
CSAPGTSGSNEQFF | TGCAGCGCACCCGGGACTAGCGGGAGCAATGAGCAGTTCTTC | TRBJ2-1 | NA | TRBV29-1 | TRBD2
CSGRTDHYPPEQFF | TGCAGCGGTAGGACAGACCACTATCCTCCTGAGCAGTTCTTC | TRBJ2-1 | NA | TRBV29-1 | NA
CASSKSKGDEKLFF | TGCGCCAGCAGCAAAAGTAAAGGGGATGAAAAACTGTTTTTT | TRBJ1-4 | NA | TRBV4-3 | NA